This entry features one TCR beta chain sequence. Antigen unknown. This specimen comes from a study of T cell repertoires in cytomegalovirus infection. Each CDR3 protein is one row after TCRdb ran MiXCR on the reads. The sample gives hundreds of thousands of distinct CDR3 sequences, 25% to 40% of which show up once; roughly an eighth is in the top ten. Germline CDR1 and CDR2: SQVTM and ANQGSEA. V gave up 5 bases and J gave up 3 bases, with 16 bases separating them. The CDR3 sequence is 14 residues long. This clonotype was sampled from a human donor in good health (CMV status not recorded). Some clones in this sample may be carry-over from other donors' samples. The chain carries TRBV29-1 and TRBJ1-1, with D possibly being TRBD1 (6 bases). The material was cultured CD8+ T cells from PBMCs, obtained from culture after CMV antigen stimulation. The CDR3 protein is CSVQGRGGYTEAFF. CDR3 coding DNA: TGCAGCGTTCAGGGTAGAGGGGGATACACTGAAGCTTTCTTT.